Shown below are 8 T cell receptor beta chains from a single sample sequenced in a study of cytomegalovirus exposure and HLA in healthy donors (dated by TCRdb to 2016 to 2017). The library was made by the immunoSEQ multiplex PCR assay. For the multiplex PCR, a mixture combining 60 forward primers for TCR Vbeta segments and 13 reverse primers for TCR Jbeta segments was used. TCRdb took over this immuneACCESS table, retaining in-frame rearrangements with V and J assigned. Such tables are incomplete; in checked studies, under half of the missing clones stem from an unresolved V gene, and the remainder is unexplained. The sample has 85,000 to 130,000 clones on record, 60% to 75% of them singletons. The top ten hold around 2.8% of the sample. The sample taken for sequencing was PBMCs. The receptors were gathered from a male donor in good health and CMV-seropositive.

This chain joins TRBV28 and TRBJ1-4; perhaps TRBD1 as D (6 bases). The CDR3 totals 14 residues. V dropped 6 bases and J dropped 4 bases, with 12 bases sitting between them. Germline values: CDR1 MDHEN, CDR2 SYDVKM. The CDR3 spells CASSPRQDNEKLFF. The DNA of the CDR3 is TGTGCCAGCAGCCCTAGACAGGATAATGAAAAACTGTTTTTT.

This clone was seen a few times. V and J are TRBV9 and TRBJ1-4, with 7 bases identical to TRBD1. The trim removed 1 base at V and 4 bases at J, leaving 4 bases unmatched. Germline assignment: CDR1 SGDLS and CDR2 YYNGEE. The CDR3 extends over 15 amino acids. This CDR3 is CASSVWGQNNEKLFF. CDR3 in DNA: TGTGCCAGCAGCGTATGGGGACAGAATAATGAAAAACTGTTTTTT.

This rearrangement joins TRBV19 to TRBJ2-5, with a weak D call TRBD2 (5 bases). V lost 6 bases and J 2 bases, leaving 13 bases between the germline ends. Per the germline V gene, CDR1 is LNHDA and CDR2 is SQIVND (reference sequence). This CDR3 comprises 14 residues. The CDR3 spells CASRSSPGQETQYF. The CDR3 nucleotides are TGTGCCAGTAGGTCCTCGCCGGGGCAAGAGACCCAGTACTTC.

The V gene is TRBV7-3, the J gene TRBJ2-2; TRBD1 matches 11 bases. Germline V gives CDR1 SGHTA, CDR2 FQGTGA. Trimming cost V 5 bases and J 7 bases; bases outside gene matches: 6. The CDR3 loop spans 15 amino acids. CDR3 sequence reads: CASSEDRGRIGELFF. The CDR3 DNA reads as TGTGCCAGCAGCGAGGACAGGGGGCGAATCGGGGAGCTGTTTTTT.

This clone has only one observation. The chain recombines TRBV15 with TRBJ1-4; D unclear. The V and J ends lost 5 bases and 8 bases respectively, with 15 bases between them. CDR3 length: 14 amino acids. Germline CDR1 is LNHNV and CDR2 is YYDKDF (reference sequence). Here the CDR3 reads CATSLNRGGEKLFF. CDR3 nucleotide sequence: TGTGCCACCAGCTTAAATCGAGGAGGCGAAAAACTGTTTTTT.

This clone was observed a single time. J is TRBJ1-6 and V is TRBV4-3; 9 nucleotides line up with TRBD1. Per the germline V gene, CDR1 is LGHNA and CDR2 is YSLEER. The CDR3 is 17 residues long. V lost 1 base, J lost 7 bases, and 8 bases stayed unmatched. The CDR3 loop is CASSQVIGGQGNSPLHF. As DNA, the CDR3 is TGCGCCAGCAGCCAAGTCATTGGGGGACAGGGAAATTCACCCCTCCACTTT.

This chain links TRBV14 with TRBJ1-2; D gene unclear. The CDR3 covers 13 residues. Germline V gene data show CDR1 as SGHDN and CDR2 as FVKESK. The V and J ends lost 1 base and 8 bases respectively, with 11 bases between them. This CDR3 reads CASSQARQLGYTF. CDR3 coding DNA: TGTGCCAGCAGCCAAGCCAGGCAGCTAGGCTACACCTTC.

This chain links TRBV5-5 with TRBJ1-5; D is unclear. The CDR3 has 15 amino acids. V was clipped by 4 bases and J by 0 bases, with 11 bases between them. Germline V gives CDR1 SGHKS, CDR2 YYEKEE (reference sequence). In DNA form, the CDR3 reads TGTGCCAGCAGCCTGATGGGCAATAGCAATCAGCCCCAGCATTTT. Its protein product is CASSLMGNSNQPQHF.